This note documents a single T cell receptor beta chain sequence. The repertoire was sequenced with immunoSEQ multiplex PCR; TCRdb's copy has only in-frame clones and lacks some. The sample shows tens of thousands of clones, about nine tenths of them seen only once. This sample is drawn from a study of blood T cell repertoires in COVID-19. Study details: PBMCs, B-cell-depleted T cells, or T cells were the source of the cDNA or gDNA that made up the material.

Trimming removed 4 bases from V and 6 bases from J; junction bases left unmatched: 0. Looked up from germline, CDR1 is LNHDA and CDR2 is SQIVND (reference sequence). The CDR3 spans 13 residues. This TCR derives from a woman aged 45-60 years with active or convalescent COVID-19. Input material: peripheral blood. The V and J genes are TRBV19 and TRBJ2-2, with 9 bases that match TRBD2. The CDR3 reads CASSTSGAGELFF. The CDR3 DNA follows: TGTGCCAGTAGTACTAGCGGGGCCGGGGAGCTGTTTTTT.